Each of the 24 T cell receptor beta chains below was sequenced from the same sample in a study of cytomegalovirus exposure and HLA in healthy donors. Primers for the PCR totalled 60 Vbeta and 13 Jbeta. Assay: immunoSEQ multiplex PCR; the TCRdb copy retains only in-frame clones and omits some. The table lists some 180,000 clones, around four fifths of them singletons. Sample: PBMCs. The receptors here all came from a woman in her sixties in good health and CMV-seropositive.

The chain joins TRBV5-1 to TRBJ2-1, with D possibly TRBD2 on 5 matching bases. Germline V gene sequence: CDR1 SGHRS, CDR2 YFSETQ. The CDR3 runs to 15 residues. The ends were cut back, 1 base at V and 5 bases at J, with 13 bases in the middle. The CDR3 nucleotides read TGCGCCAGCAGCTTGAACCCCGTGCGGGACAATGAGCAGTTCTTC. It encodes CASSLNPVRDNEQFF.

This clone was seen more than once but under ten times. This sequence joins TRBV5-4 and TRBJ2-5, with TRBD2 matching over 10 bases. With V trimmed by 2 bases and J by 4 bases, 2 bases remained unmatched. The CDR3 has 14 amino acids. From germline, CDR1 is SGHNT and CDR2 YYREEE (reference sequence). The CDR3 DNA follows: TGTGCCAGCAGCTTAGCGGGGGGGCTAGAGACCCAGTACTTC. Protein sequence: CASSLAGGLETQYF.

The chain employs TRBV7-9 and TRBJ2-7; maybe TRBD2 (7 bases). This CDR3 spans 18 amino acids. V was shortened by 2 bases and J by 0 bases, with 20 bases between the two germline ends. The V gene's germline CDR1 is SEHNR and CDR2 FQNEAQ (reference sequence). CDR3: CASSLWGGAVLSSYEQYF. For the CDR3, the DNA is TGTGCCAGCAGCTTATGGGGGGGGGCAGTATTAAGCTCCTACGAGCAGTACTTC.

The rearrangement uses TRBV29-1 and TRBJ2-5; 7 bases are a match to TRBD2. V was pared by 6 bases and J by 1 base, with 5 bases of the junction left unmatched. Germline CDR1 is SQVTM and CDR2 is ANQGSEA. This CDR3 region has 13 residues. The CDR3 loop is CSVGWGGQETQYF. DNA for the CDR3: TGCAGCGTGGGGTGGGGGGGCCAAGAGACCCAGTACTTC.

The genes are TRBV7-3 and TRBJ2-5; TRBD2 matches 7 bases. CDR1 is SGHTA and CDR2 is FQGTGA in the germline V gene. The junction had 1 base not matched to a gene; V was cut back by 3 bases and J by 3 bases. The CDR3 is 13 amino acids. Written as DNA, the CDR3 is TGTGCCAGCAGCTTGCGGGAGAAAGAGACCCAGTACTTC. Translation gives CASSLREKETQYF.

V gene TRBV5-6 combines with J gene TRBJ2-3; 7 bases match TRBD1. Germline V gives CDR1 SGHDT, CDR2 YYEEEE. V was clipped by 4 bases and J by 2 bases; unmatched bases: 7. This CDR3 comprises 15 residues. This chain's CDR3 is CASSGGTVPTDTQYF. As DNA, the CDR3 is TGTGCCAGCAGCGGTGGGACAGTACCCACAGATACGCAGTATTTT.

The table lists this clone with a few counts. The V and J genes are TRBV28 and TRBJ2-7; D possibly corresponds to TRBD2 (5 bases). Trimming stripped 4 bases from V and 6 bases from J, with 16 bases between. The CDR3 loop spans 14 amino acids. The V gene's germline CDR1 is MDHEN and CDR2 SYDVKM. DNA of the CDR3: TGTGCCAGCAGTTCTGGCCTAGCAGGTGGCGAGCAGTACTTC. Translated, it gives CASSSGLAGGEQYF.

The J gene is TRBJ1-2, the V gene TRBV19, with TRBD1 matching 7 bases. Per germline, CDR1 LNHDA and CDR2 SQIVND (reference sequence). The CDR3 is 15 amino acids. The ends lost 7 bases at V and 8 bases at J; junction bases unmatched: 16. DNA of the CDR3: TGTGCCAGTACCCTCGACAGGGCTCGAGTTTGGGGCTACACCTTC. It is translated as CASTLDRARVWGYTF.

The J gene is TRBJ2-3, the V gene TRBV7-3, with D tentatively TRBD2 (5 bases). The germline gives CDR1 SGHTA, CDR2 FQGTGA. The CDR3 is made up of 15 amino acids. Trimming pared 6 bases from V and 0 bases from J, leaving 13 bases between. The CDR3 region is CASRFSDSSTDTQYF. The CDR3 DNA follows: TGTGCCAGCAGGTTCTCGGACTCTAGCACAGATACGCAGTATTTT.

The rearrangement joins TRBV30 to TRBJ1-4; D ambiguous. CDR3 length: 14 residues. With 0 bases removed from V and 3 bases from J, the gap between germline ends came to 8 bases. Germline V lookup: CDR1 GTSNPN, CDR2 SVGIG (reference sequence). The CDR3 reads CAWSVGVANEKLFF. CDR3 DNA sequence: TGTGCCTGGAGTGTGGGCGTGGCTAATGAAAAACTGTTTTTT.

The rearrangement joins TRBV6-5 to TRBJ1-2; D gene unclear. The CDR3 extends over 15 amino acids. Looked up from germline, CDR1 is MNHEY and CDR2 is SVGAGI. V lost 4 bases and J lost 5, with 17 bases in between. CDR3 loop: CASSSTGINFYGYTF. In DNA form, the CDR3 reads TGTGCCAGCAGTTCCACCGGGATAAACTTTTATGGCTACACCTTC.

This clone turned up a few times. The CDR3 here is CASSLVWRPQETQYF. CDR3 bases: TGTGCCAGCAGCTTAGTCTGGAGGCCCCAAGAGACCCAGTACTTC. V is TRBV7-8 and J is TRBJ2-5; TRBD2 might be the D (5 bases). Germline CDR1 SGHVS, CDR2 FQNEAQ. V lost 1 base, J lost 1 base, and 10 bases lay in between. CDR3 length equals 15 residues.

The chain links TRBV28 to TRBJ1-1; TRBD1 is a possible D gene (5 bases). V lost 6 bases to trimming and J lost 5 bases, with 10 bases between them. Germline CDR1 reads MDHEN; CDR2 reads SYDVKM. This CDR3 is 12 amino acids long. The CDR3 bases are TGTGCCAGCAGGTCAAGGGGAACTGAAGCTTTCTTT. Translation gives CASRSRGTEAFF.

The chain carries TRBV19 and TRBJ2-3; possible D gene TRBD1, 6 bases. Between the trimmed V and J ends, which lost 4 bases and 0 bases, there was a span of 11 bases. CDR3 size: 15 residues. The V gene's germline CDR1 is LNHDA and CDR2 SQIVND (reference sequence). The CDR3 coding sequence is TGTGCCAGTAGTAGGGACACCACTAGCACAGATACGCAGTATTTT. Protein: CASSRDTTSTDTQYF. Full variable domain (remainder filled in from reference TRBV19 and TRBJ2-3): DGGITQSPKYLFRKEGQNVTLSCEQNLNHDAMYWYRQDPGQGLRLIYYSQIVNDFQKGDIAEGYSVSREKKESFPLTVTSAQKNPTAFYLCASSRDTTSTDTQYFGPGTRLTVL.

The chain couples TRBV11-2 to TRBJ2-2; TRBD2 matches at 15 bases. The CDR3 consists of 18 residues. V shed 5 bases, J shed 4 bases, and the junction held 8 bases outside the gene matches. Per germline, CDR1 SGHAT and CDR2 FQNNGV. CDR3 loop: CASSMGLAGGTGTGELFF. CDR3 bases: TGTGCCAGCAGCATGGGACTAGCGGGGGGTACGGGCACCGGGGAGCTGTTTTTT.

The chain couples TRBV19 to TRBJ1-3; the match to TRBD1 covers 11 bases. V gave up 9 bases and J gave up 7 bases; unmatched junction bases: 5. Germline V CDR1 and CDR2: LNHDA, SQIVND (reference sequence). The CDR3 length is 13 residues. The CDR3 loop is CASRGTGGNTIYF. As DNA, the CDR3 is TGTGCCAGCCGTGGGACAGGGGGGAACACCATATATTTT.

The rearrangement links TRBV6-5 to TRBJ2-3; D is unclear. The length of the CDR3 is 15 residues. CDR1 and CDR2 (germline): MNHEY, SVGAGI. V gave up 2 bases and J gave up 2 bases, with 11 bases separating them. For the CDR3, the DNA is TGTGCCAGCAGTTACCTAGGTCCGCTCACAGATACGCAGTATTTT. This gives the protein CASSYLGPLTDTQYF.

This chain connects TRBV7-2 to TRBJ1-1, with TRBD1 matching over 9 bases. V was pared by 1 base and J by 5 bases, with 5 bases of the junction left unmatched. The CDR3 length is 15 residues. Germline V CDR1 and CDR2: SGHTA, FQGNSA. The CDR3 is CASSLGGQGGTEAFF. Written as DNA, the CDR3 is TGTGCCAGCAGCTTAGGGGGACAGGGTGGGACTGAAGCTTTCTTT.

The rearrangement links TRBV12-2 to TRBJ1-5. TRBV12-2 is given as a pseudogene. The CDR3 length is 13 residues. CDR3 DNA sequence: TGTGCAAGTCGCTTAGCCCCGGAGGAGCCCCAGCATTTT. The encoded protein is CASRLAPEEPQHF.

This chain uses TRBV18 with TRBJ1-2; D perhaps matches TRBD1 (6 bases). The germline V gene encodes CDR1 KGHSH and CDR2 LQKENI. Trimming shortened V by 4 bases and J by 10 bases, and 19 bases separated the two germline ends. The CDR3 totals 14 residues. CDR3 in DNA: TGTGCCAGCTCACGAGGACAGCCCCTAATTGACTACACCTTC. Protein sequence: CASSRGQPLIDYTF.

This sequence joins TRBV7-6 and TRBJ2-3, with 7 bases aligning to TRBD1. This CDR3 has 14 amino acids. J was trimmed by 3 bases and V by 3 bases; bases with no gene match: 3. CDR1 and CDR2 (germline): SGHVS, FNYEAQ. The CDR3 DNA follows: TGTGCCAGCAGCTTTAGGGGGCGGACAGATACGCAGTATTTT. Protein product: CASSFRGRTDTQYF. Combining the CDR3 with reference TRBV7-6 and TRBJ2-3 gives the whole variable domain GAGVSQSPRYKVTKRGQDVALRCDPISGHVSLYWYRQALGQGPEFLTYFNYEAQQDKSGLPNDRFSAERPEGSISTLTIQRTEQRDSAMYRCASSFRGRTDTQYFGPGTRLTVL.

This chain uses TRBV2 with TRBJ2-5, with D possibly TRBD2 on 5 matching bases. Trimming cost V 7 bases and J 5 bases, with 14 bases left between them. Per germline, CDR1 SNHLY and CDR2 FYNNEI. The CDR3 length is 13 residues. CDR3 sequence (DNA): TGTGCCAGCATTCGGGCTTCGGGGGAGACCCAGTACTTC. Translating it yields CASIRASGETQYF.

This chain links TRBV15 with TRBJ1-4; D call uncertain. The CDR3 is 14 residues long. Germline assignment: CDR1 LNHNV and CDR2 YYDKDF (reference sequence). Trimming took off 0 bases at V and 5 bases at J, with 7 bases between the two ends. CDR3 in DNA: TGTGCCACCAGCAGAGATACGCAGAATGAAAAACTGTTTTTT. This codes for CATSRDTQNEKLFF.

This chain uses TRBV19 with TRBJ1-5; TRBD1 matches at 11 bases. The CDR3 spans 16 residues. Germline values: CDR1 LNHDA, CDR2 SQIVND (reference sequence). Losses at the gene ends were 4 bases for V and 0 bases for J; bases not matched to a gene: 2. CDR3 amino acids: CASSRDRGNSNQPQHF. The DNA for the CDR3 is TGTGCCAGTAGTAGGGACAGGGGGAATAGCAATCAGCCCCAGCATTTT.